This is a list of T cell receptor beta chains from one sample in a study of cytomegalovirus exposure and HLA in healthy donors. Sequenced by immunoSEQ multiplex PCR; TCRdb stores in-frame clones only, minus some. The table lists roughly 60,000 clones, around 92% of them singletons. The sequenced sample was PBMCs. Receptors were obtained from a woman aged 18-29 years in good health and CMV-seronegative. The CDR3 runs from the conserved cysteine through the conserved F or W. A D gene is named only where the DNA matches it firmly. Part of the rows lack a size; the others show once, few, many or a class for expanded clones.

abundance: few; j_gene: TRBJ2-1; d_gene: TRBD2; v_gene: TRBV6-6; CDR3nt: TGTGCCAGCAGTCCCGGGAAGGGAGGGAGCCATGAGCAGTTCTTC; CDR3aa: CASSPGKGGSHEQFF
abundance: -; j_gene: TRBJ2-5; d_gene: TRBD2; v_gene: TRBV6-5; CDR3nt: TGTGCCAGCAGTTACTCGCTAGCGGAGAATCAAGAGACCCAGTACTTC; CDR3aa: CASSYSLAENQETQYF
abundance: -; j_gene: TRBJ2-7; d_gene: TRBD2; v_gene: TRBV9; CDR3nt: TGTGCCAGCAGCCCTAGTACCGGCGGGGGCTACGAGCAGTACTTC; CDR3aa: CASSPSTGGGYEQYF
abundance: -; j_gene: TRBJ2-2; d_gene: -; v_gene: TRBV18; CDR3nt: TGTGCCAGCTCACCACCCCTGAACACCGGGGAGCTGTTTTTT; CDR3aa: CASSPPLNTGELFF
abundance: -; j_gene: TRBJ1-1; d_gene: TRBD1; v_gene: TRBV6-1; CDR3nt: TGTGCCAGCAGGGACGGGACAGCCCCAGACACTGAAGCTTTCTTT; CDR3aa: CASRDGTAPDTEAFF
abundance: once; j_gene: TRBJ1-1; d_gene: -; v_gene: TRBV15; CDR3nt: TGTGCCACCAGCAGAGATTCAATTAGAAACACTGAAGCTTTCTTT; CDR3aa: CATSRDSIRNTEAFF
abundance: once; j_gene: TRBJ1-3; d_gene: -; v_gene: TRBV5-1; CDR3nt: TGCGCCAGCAGCTTGGGTCTCCCGAGGGACACCATATATTTT; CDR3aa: CASSLGLPRDTIYF
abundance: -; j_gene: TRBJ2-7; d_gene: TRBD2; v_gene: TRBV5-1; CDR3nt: TGCGCCAGCAGCTTCCGGGAGGGCTACGAGCAGTACTTC; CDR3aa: CASSFREGYEQYF
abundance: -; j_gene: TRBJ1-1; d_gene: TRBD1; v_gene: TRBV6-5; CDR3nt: TGTGCCAGCAGGCCGACAGGGTTTAACACTGAAGCTTTCTTT; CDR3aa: CASRPTGFNTEAFF
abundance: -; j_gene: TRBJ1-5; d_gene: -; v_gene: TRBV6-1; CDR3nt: TGTGCCAGCAGTGTATCAGGGTATGGCAATCAGCCCCAGCATTTT; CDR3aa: CASSVSGYGNQPQHF
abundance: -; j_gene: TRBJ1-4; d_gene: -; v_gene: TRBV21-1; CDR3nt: TGTGCCAGCTCCAGGGGGAGTGAAAAACTGTTTTTT; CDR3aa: CASSRGSEKLFF
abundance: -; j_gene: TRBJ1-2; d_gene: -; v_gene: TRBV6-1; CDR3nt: TGTGCCAGCACCTTAACAACAGGGTCCTATGGCTACACCTTC; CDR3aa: CASTLTTGSYGYTF
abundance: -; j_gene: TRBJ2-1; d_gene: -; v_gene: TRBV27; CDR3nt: TGTGCCAGCAGTGAGGTCGGCCGGCACGATGAGCAGTTCTTC; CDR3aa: CASSEVGRHDEQFF
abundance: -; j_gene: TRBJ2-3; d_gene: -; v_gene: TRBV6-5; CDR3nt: TGTGCCAGCAGTTATACTCGGGGCACAGATACGCAGTATTTT; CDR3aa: CASSYTRGTDTQYF
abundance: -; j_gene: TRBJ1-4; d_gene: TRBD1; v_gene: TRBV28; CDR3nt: TGTGCCAGCAAGGACAGGGATTGGGGCGCAACTAATGAAAAACTGTTTTTT; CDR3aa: CASKDRDWGATNEKLFF
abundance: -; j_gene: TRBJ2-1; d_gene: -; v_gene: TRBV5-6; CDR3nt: TGTGCCAGCAGTGCGGGCCCCCTTTATGAGCAGTTCTTC; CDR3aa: CASSAGPLYEQFF
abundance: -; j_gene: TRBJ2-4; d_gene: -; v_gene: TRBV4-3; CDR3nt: TGCGCCAGCAGCCAAGATGGGTTAGGAGATTACATTCAGTACTTC; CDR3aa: CASSQDGLGDYIQYF
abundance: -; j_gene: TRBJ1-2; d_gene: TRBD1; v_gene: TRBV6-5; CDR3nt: TGTGCCAGCAGTTACAGTAACAGGGGATCTGGCTACACCTTC; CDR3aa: CASSYSNRGSGYTF
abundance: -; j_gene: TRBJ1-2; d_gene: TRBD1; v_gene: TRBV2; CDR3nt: TGTGCCAGCAGTGAAGCCCGGGGGGACAGGCCGGATGGCTACACCTTC; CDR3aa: CASSEARGDRPDGYTF
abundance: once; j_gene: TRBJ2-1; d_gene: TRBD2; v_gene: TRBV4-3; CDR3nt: TGCGCCAGCAGCCAGATCAGCGGGAACTTGGGAAGTGAGCAGTTCTTC; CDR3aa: CASSQISGNLGSEQFF
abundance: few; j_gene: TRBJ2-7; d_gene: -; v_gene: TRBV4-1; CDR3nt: TGCGCCAGCAGCCAAGATCTAGGGGGCGAGCAGTACTTC; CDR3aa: CASSQDLGGEQYF
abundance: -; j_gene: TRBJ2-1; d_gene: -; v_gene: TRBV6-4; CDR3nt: TGTGCCAGCTCCGGAGGGTGGCGGGTCCCCTCCTACAATGAGCAGTTCTTC; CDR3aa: CASSGGWRVPSYNEQFF
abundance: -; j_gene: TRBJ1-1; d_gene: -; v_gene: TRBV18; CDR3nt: TGTGCCAGCTCCCGAATTGTGGGCGCGAACACTGAAGCTTTCTTT; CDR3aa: CASSRIVGANTEAFF
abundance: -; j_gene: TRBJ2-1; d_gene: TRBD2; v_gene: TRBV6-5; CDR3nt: TGTGCCAGCAGTTACACTAGCGGCACCTACAATGAGCAGTTCTTC; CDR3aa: CASSYTSGTYNEQFF
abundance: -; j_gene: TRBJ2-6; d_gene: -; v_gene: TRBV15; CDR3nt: TGTGCCACCAGCAGAGGTGGAGGAGCCTCTGGGGCCAACGTCCTGACTTTC; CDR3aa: CATSRGGGASGANVLTF